This TCR beta chain was obtained from a study of blood T cell repertoires in COVID-19. Looking at the study overall: Italy, Spain and the United States were the sources of the convalescent and acute COVID-19 samples. PBMCs, B-cell-depleted T cells, or T cells provided the cDNA or gDNA that made up the material.

In the original workflow: Amplification with reference gene primers provided the estimates of nucleated cell counts. Produced via immunoSEQ multiplex PCR; TCRdb's table is partial and in-frame only. That table is the source of V, J and clone size, and D and trimming were worked out from the DNA. The sample gives about 140,000 clones, roughly 78% of which show up once; approximately 3.5% is in the top ten. In germline, CDR1 is LNHNV, CDR2 YYDKDF (reference sequence). This CDR3 region has 15 residues. V lost 0 bases and J lost 14; bases outside the gene matches: 13. The receptor was isolated from a man aged 60-69 years with acute or convalescent COVID-19. The specimen sequenced was peripheral blood. The chain carries TRBV15 and TRBJ1-2; the match to TRBD1 covers 9 bases. The CDR3 DNA reads as TGTGCCACCAGCAGAGATACGGGGACAGGGAGCCTTAGGACCTTC. Its protein product is CATSRDTGTGSLRTF.